Below, 9 T cell receptor beta chains from the same sample are listed, as sequenced in a study of blood T cell repertoires in COVID-19 (dated by TCRdb to 2020 to 2021). The library was prepared using the immunoSEQ multiplex PCR assay. TCRdb retrieved this table from immuneACCESS and kept in-frame rearrangements only. Not all clones are present; in checked studies, unresolved V genes account for under half, and no reason is known for the remainder. The table for this sample lists around 100,000 clones; around 93% of them were counted only once. Approximately 15% of the sample is in the top ten clones. The source material was peripheral blood. The receptors here all came from a man aged 50 to 59 with acute or convalescent COVID-19.

The chain carries TRBV19 and TRBJ1-5; TRBD1 might be the D (6 bases). V was cut by 2 bases and J by 3 bases, with 17 bases left in between. Germline V gene data show CDR1 as LNHDA and CDR2 as SQIVND (reference sequence). This CDR3 spans 17 amino acids. Here the CDR3 DNA reads TGTGCCAGTAGTATAAGAGGGGGGGGGCTCTTCAATCAGCCCCAGCATTTT. This codes for CASSIRGGGLFNQPQHF.

The chain recombines TRBV5-1 with TRBJ2-7; 12 nucleotides match TRBD2. Losses at the gene ends were 1 base for V and 6 bases for J; bases not matched to a gene: 8. The CDR3 is 16 residues long. Germline V gene lookup returns CDR1 SGHRS and CDR2 YFSETQ. This chain's CDR3 is CASSLTPSGGAGEQYF. The CDR3 nucleotides are TGCGCCAGCAGCTTGACGCCTAGCGGGGGGGCGGGCGAGCAGTACTTC.

The J gene is TRBJ2-1, the V gene TRBV9, with TRBD2 identical over 8 bases. CDR1 and CDR2 from the germline V gene are SGDLS and YYNGEE. Germline trimming cut 4 bases from V and 4 bases from J; bases unmatched to any gene: 7. The CDR3 extends over 15 amino acids. DNA of the CDR3: TGTGCCAGCAGCCCAAGCGGGGGCCTGTACAATGAGCAGTTCTTC. It yields the protein CASSPSGGLYNEQFF.

The chain uses TRBV4-1 and TRBJ1-4; no clear D gene. V was shortened by 0 bases and J by 4 bases, with 15 bases between the two germline ends. CDR1 MGHRA and CDR2 YSYEKL come from the germline V gene. The CDR3 has 17 residues. The CDR3 DNA sequence: TGCGCCAGCAGCCAAGAGAAGAGAGATCTCTTTAATGAAAAACTGTTTTTT. Its protein product is CASSQEKRDLFNEKLFF.

V usage is TRBV12-5 and J usage is TRBJ1-2; 7 nucleotides agree with TRBD1. Per the germline V gene, CDR1 is LGHNT and CDR2 is FRNRAP. The V and J ends lost 4 bases and 5 bases, in that order; junction bases with no gene match: 7. This CDR3 is 14 amino acids long. This CDR3 is CASGSQGQFYGYTF. Written as DNA, the CDR3 is TGTGCTAGTGGTTCCCAGGGACAGTTTTATGGCTACACCTTC.

This clone was picked up one time. V gene TRBV7-2 combines with J gene TRBJ1-1; 8 nucleotides match TRBD1. This CDR3 comprises 15 residues. Germline V gene sequence: CDR1 SGHTA, CDR2 FQGNSA. J gave up 0 bases and V 3 bases, and 3 bases lay outside the gene matches. The CDR3 DNA sequence: TGTGCCAGCAGCTTGGACAGGGCCTTGAACACTGAAGCTTTCTTT. It is translated as CASSLDRALNTEAFF.

This clone has more than one count but fewer than ten. The chain joins TRBV28 to TRBJ2-1; D remains unclear. Germline V gene sequence: CDR1 MDHEN, CDR2 SYDVKM. The CDR3 loop spans 15 amino acids. V was clipped by 5 bases and J by 2 bases, with 13 bases between them. The CDR3 sequence is CASSPHPGTYNEQFF. The DNA for the CDR3 is TGTGCCAGCAGTCCCCATCCTGGCACCTACAATGAGCAGTTCTTC.

V is TRBV7-6 and J is TRBJ1-2, with D possibly TRBD1 on 5 matching bases. CDR1 and CDR2 from the germline V gene are SGHVS and FNYEAQ. The CDR3 is made up of 14 amino acids. Trimming cost V 4 bases and J 4 bases, with 13 bases left between them. This CDR3 reads CASSSKPGGYGYTF. CDR3 coding DNA: TGTGCCAGCAGCTCAAAGCCGGGGGGCTATGGCTACACCTTC.

This chain links TRBV11-3 with TRBJ1-1; D ambiguous. This CDR3 has 15 amino acids. Germline CDR1 is SGHNT and CDR2 is YENEEA. V lost 1 base to trimming and J lost 0 bases, with 9 bases between them. In DNA, the CDR3 is TGTGCCAGCAGCTTAGTTGCGGCGATGAACACTGAAGCTTTCTTT. Translated, it gives CASSLVAAMNTEAFF.